This T cell receptor beta chain originates from a study of shared clonotypes between healthy human individuals. The ends lost 1 base at V and 6 bases at J; junction bases unmatched: 6. Per germline, CDR1 SGHDN and CDR2 FVKESK. The CDR3 covers 16 residues. Profiled with immunoSEQ multiplex PCR; TCRdb holds only in-frame clones, not every one. Seen here are fewer than 1.6 million clones, approximately 98.5% observed once, and the top ten hold about 0.34%. The TCR was taken from a young man in good health. The sample comprised naive CD4+ T cells sorted from blood. Subset in this sample: CD45RA+ positively selected. This chain links TRBV14 with TRBJ2-3, with 11 bases identical to TRBD2. The DNA for the CDR3 is TGTGCCAGCAGCCAAGGTACTAGCGGGAGAAGGGATACGCAGTATTTT. Its protein is CASSQGTSGRRDTQYF.